Detailed here is one T cell receptor beta chain. As to time point: healthy volunteer bleed at 2 weeks. The total RNA was obtained from whole blood that was not fractionated. This record comes from a study of human T cells and chemical hapten exposure. The overall study: Mainly, slight library volume differences in the pool made TCR yields vary.

The CDR3 covers 14 residues. Germline lookup yields CDR1 SGHRS and CDR2 YFSETQ. J lost 5 bases, V lost 4 bases, and 5 bases had no gene match. TCRdb reprocessed the RACE reads via MiXCR and lists one record per CDR3 protein. The table shows about 130,000 distinct CDR3 sequences, with approximately 9% occurring only once. The clonotype was recovered from a male donor in good health. Some clones in this sample may be carry-over from other donors' samples. This sequence joins TRBV5-1 and TRBJ2-5; TRBD1 agrees at 10 bases. Sequencing was performed on whole blood. CDR3 in DNA: TGCGCCAGCAGCGGGACAGGGGATTACGAGACCCAGTACTTC. It specifies CASSGTGDYETQYF.